Below, one TCR beta chain is given with its context. This clone came up once. The antigen this receptor binds is unknown. Within one base of it there is no much larger clone, and no base qualities were kept. This record belongs to a study of shared clonotypes between healthy human individuals (TCRdb year 2020). For the wider study: Three men and a couple of women, aged 18 to 49 years, made up the cohort. To estimate repertoire size and how much clonotype sharing occurs between individuals, the study deeply sequenced the blood TCR repertoires of roughly 5 healthy adults. To increase sequencing depth and limit assay-specific biases, TCR repertoire library preparation and sequencing were carried out by different laboratories using diverse techniques. Each donor's leukapheresis produced roughly between roughly 0.9 and 9 billion PBMCs. Broader findings and caveats from the paper: The small number of donors limited the genetic and exposure-history diversity represented. Based on pairwise subsampling, the degree of clonotype sharing among donors was expected to be affected by sequencing depth. Sampling was restricted to blood, and TCR repertoires in tissue are likely to differ from TCR repertoires in blood.

TCR CDR3 regions were amplified from genomic DNA by multiplex PCR using the deep immunoSEQ assay. Extracted genomic DNA from each cell subset was spread evenly across all wells of several immunoSEQ 96-well plates, with each plate serving as a replicate. For unsorted PBMC, each replicate PCR was loaded with about 270 ng genomic DNA, equivalent to about 30,000 T cell genomes. Genomic DNA from unsorted PBMC was sequenced over ten immunoSEQ deep assay plates. Purified libraries were quantified with a Qubit 3.0 fluorometer, sized on a Bioanalyzer 2100, and re-quantified with the KAPA Library Quantification kit. Every immunoSEQ 96-well plate was sequenced on a separate single-read 150-cycle Illumina NextSeq 550 flow cell. Concerning the study's data processing: Because only junctional sequences without quality scores were contained in the immunoSEQ output, filtering matching that applied to full-length reads could not be performed. To assign V/J genes and CDR3, sequences were annotated using PyIR, a Python wrapper for IgBLAST v1.9, with IMGT germline references. Reads with weak V/J assignments (E-value above 1e-6), missing CDR3, stop codons, out-of-frame junctions, or ambiguous translated residues were removed. V3J clonotypes were defined by identical inferred V gene, J gene, and CDR3 amino acid sequence. Percentage overlap between repertoires was computed as shared unique clonotypes divided by the size of the smaller repertoire. RTK rarefaction, the Chao1 estimator, and Recon v2.1 estimates of unobserved clonotypes were used to assess repertoire richness. TCRdb provides this immuneACCESS table in a form limited to in-frame rearrangements. Some clones are lacking; in checked studies, under half of them reflect an unresolved V gene, and why the rest are absent is not known. Clone size and V and J calls were adopted from that table, with D and trimming inferred from the DNA. This sample comprises some 450,000 clones, roughly three quarters of them detected only once. 12% of the sample is taken by the ten largest.

The donors were healthy, HIV-negative adults with no recently reported acute infections or vaccinations. Only Caucasian adults living in Nashville, Tennessee, USA were represented among the donors. For unsorted samples, roughly 86 million PBMCs were counted and genomic DNA was extracted with the QIAamp DNA Blood Mini kit. Blood was collected by leukapheresis, and PBMCs were isolated by Ficoll-Histopaque density gradient centrifugation and then cryopreserved in liquid nitrogen vapor phase. Between the V and J ends, shortened by 1 base and 4 bases respectively, the junction contains 15 bases. The germline V gene provides CDR1 SGHDT and CDR2 YYEEEE. From the cysteine up to the phenylalanine, the CDR3 has a length of 15 residues. Only the CDR3 part of the read is kept: 45 bases, read in frame from the first base.

The sequencing sample was made of PBMCs. The V gene is TRBV5-6 and the J gene is TRBJ2-7; the best D guess is TRBD1, with 6 bases matching. The sequence was collected from a woman between 40 and 50 years old in good health. Some clones in this sample may be carry-over from other donors' samples. The bases read TGTGCCAGCAGCTTGTTCCAGGGGCCAACTTACGAGCAGTACTTC. Its translation reads: CASSLFQGPTYEQYF. Where the CDR3 stops, the reference TRBV5-6 and TRBJ2-7 genes take over; the full variable domain is DAGVTQSPTHLIKTRGQQVTLRCSPKSGHDTVSWYQQALGQGPQFIFQYYEEEERQRGNFPDRFSGHQFPNYSSELNVNALLLGDSALYLCASSLFQGPTYEQYFGPGTRLTVT.